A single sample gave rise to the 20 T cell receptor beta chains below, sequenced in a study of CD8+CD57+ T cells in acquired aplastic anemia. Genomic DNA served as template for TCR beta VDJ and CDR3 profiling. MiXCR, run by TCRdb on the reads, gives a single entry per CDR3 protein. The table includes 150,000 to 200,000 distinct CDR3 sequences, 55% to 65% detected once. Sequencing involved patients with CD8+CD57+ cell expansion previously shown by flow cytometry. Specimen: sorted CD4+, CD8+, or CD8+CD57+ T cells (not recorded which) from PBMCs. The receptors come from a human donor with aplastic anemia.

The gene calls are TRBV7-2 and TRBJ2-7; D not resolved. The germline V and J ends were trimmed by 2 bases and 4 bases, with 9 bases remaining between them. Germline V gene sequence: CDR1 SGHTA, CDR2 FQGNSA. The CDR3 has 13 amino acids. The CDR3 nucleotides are TGTGCCAGCAGCTTATTCGGGCGGTACGAGCAGTACTTC. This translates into CASSLFGRYEQYF. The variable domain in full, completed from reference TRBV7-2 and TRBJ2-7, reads GAGVSQSPSNKVTEKGKDVELRCDPISGHTALYWYRQSLGQGLEFLIYFQGNSAPDKSGLPSDRFSAERTGGSVSTLTIQRTQQEDSAVYLCASSLFGRYEQYFGPGTRLTVT.

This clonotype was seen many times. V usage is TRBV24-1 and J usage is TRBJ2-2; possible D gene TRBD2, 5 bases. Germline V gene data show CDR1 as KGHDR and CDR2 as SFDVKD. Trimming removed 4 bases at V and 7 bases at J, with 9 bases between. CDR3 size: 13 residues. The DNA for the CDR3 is TGTGCCACCAGTGAAGGGAGCGGCGGGGAGCTGTTTTTT. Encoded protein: CATSEGSGGELFF.

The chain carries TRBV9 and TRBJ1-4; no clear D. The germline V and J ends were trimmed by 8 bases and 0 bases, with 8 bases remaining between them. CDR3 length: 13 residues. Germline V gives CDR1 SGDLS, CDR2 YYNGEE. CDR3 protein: CASNSATNEKLFF. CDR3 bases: TGTGCCAGTAACAGCGCAACTAATGAAAAACTGTTTTTT. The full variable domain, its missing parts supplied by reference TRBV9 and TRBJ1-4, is DSGVTQTPKHLITATGQRVTLRCSPRSGDLSVYWYQQSLDQGLQFLIQYYNGEERAKGNILERFSAQQFPDLHSELNLSSLELGDSALYFCASNSATNEKLFFGSGTQLSVL.

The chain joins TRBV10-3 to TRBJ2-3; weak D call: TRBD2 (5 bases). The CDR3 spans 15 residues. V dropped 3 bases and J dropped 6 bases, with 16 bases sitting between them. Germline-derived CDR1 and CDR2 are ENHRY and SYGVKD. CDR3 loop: CAISESNAAGDTQYF. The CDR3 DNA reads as TGTGCCATCAGTGAATCCAACGCGGCGGGTGATACGCAGTATTTT.

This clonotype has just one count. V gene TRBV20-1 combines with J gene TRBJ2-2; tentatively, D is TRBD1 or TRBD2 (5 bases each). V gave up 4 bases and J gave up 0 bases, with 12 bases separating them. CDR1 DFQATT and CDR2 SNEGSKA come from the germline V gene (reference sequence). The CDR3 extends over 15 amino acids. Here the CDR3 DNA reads TGCAGTGCTATCCCCGGGGCGGCGAACACCGGGGAGCTGTTTTTT. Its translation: CSAIPGAANTGELFF.

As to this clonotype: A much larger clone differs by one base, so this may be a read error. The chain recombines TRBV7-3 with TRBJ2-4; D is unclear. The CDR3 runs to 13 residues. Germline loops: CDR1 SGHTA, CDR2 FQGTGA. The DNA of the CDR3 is TGTGCCGGCAGTGCCCGGGCTAGAGACATTCAGTACTTC. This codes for CAGSARARDIQYF.

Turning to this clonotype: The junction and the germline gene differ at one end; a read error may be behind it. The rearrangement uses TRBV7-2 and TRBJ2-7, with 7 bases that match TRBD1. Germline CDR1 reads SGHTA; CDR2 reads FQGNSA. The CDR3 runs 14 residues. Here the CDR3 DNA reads TGCGCCAGCAGCTTAGGACAGGAGCGTTACGAGCAGTACTTC. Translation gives CASSLGQERYEQYF.

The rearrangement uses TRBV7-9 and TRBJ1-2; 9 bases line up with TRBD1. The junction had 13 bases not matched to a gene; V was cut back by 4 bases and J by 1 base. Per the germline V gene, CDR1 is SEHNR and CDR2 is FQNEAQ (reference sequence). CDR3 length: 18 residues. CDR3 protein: CASSSQTGGSRFNYGYTF. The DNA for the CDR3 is TGTGCCAGCAGCTCCCAGACAGGGGGATCGAGGTTTAACTATGGCTACACCTTC. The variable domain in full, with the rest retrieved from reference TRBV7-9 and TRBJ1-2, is DTGVSQNPRHKITKRGQNVTFRCDPISEHNRLYWYRQTLGQGPEFLTYFQNEAQLEKSRLLSDRFSAERPKGSFSTLEIQRTEQGDSAMYLCASSSQTGGSRFNYGYTFGSGTRLTVV.

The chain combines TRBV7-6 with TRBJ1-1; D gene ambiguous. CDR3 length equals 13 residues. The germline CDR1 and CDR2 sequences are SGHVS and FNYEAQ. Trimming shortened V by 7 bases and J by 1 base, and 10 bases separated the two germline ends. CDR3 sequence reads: CASTVRPNTEAFF. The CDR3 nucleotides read TGTGCCAGCACCGTTAGGCCGAACACTGAAGCTTTCTTT.

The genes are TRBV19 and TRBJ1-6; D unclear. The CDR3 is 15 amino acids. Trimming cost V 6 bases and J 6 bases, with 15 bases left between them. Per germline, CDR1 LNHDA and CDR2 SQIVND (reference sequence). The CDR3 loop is CASRSGLGSNSPLHF. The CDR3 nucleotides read TGTGCCAGTAGATCCGGGTTGGGTAGTAATTCACCCCTCCACTTT.

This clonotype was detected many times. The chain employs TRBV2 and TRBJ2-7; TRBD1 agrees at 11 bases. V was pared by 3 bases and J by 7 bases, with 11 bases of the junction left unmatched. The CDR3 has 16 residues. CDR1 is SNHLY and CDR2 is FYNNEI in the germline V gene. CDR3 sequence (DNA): TGTGCCAGCAGTGACCAGCCGCGGGACAGGGGGTGGGAGCAGTACTTC. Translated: CASSDQPRDRGWEQYF.

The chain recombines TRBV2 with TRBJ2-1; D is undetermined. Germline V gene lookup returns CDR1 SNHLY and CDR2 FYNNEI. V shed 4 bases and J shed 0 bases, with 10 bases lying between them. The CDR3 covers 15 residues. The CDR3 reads CASSGDRGSYNEQFF. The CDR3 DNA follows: TGTGCCAGCAGTGGGGATCGCGGCTCCTACAATGAGCAGTTCTTC. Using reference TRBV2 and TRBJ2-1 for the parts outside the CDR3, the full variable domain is EPEVTQTPSHQVTQMGQEVILRCVPISNHLYFYWYRQILGQKVEFLVSFYNNEISEKSEIFDDQFSVERPDGSNFTLKIRSTKLEDSAMYFCASSGDRGSYNEQFFGPGTRLTVL.

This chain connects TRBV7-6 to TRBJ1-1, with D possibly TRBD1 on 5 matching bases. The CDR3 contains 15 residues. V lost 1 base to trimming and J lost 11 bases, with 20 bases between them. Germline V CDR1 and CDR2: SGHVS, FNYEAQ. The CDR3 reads CASSLGLSIGDEAFF. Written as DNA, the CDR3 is TGTGCCAGCAGCTTAGGGCTAAGCATAGGGGATGAGGCTTTCTTT.

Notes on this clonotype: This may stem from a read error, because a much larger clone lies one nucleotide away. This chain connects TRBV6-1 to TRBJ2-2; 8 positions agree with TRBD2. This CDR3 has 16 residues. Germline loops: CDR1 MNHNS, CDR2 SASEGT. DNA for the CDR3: TGTGCCAGCAGTGACAAAGCGGGGGATGAGGTCGGGGAGCTGTCTTTT. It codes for CASSDKAGDEVGELSF.

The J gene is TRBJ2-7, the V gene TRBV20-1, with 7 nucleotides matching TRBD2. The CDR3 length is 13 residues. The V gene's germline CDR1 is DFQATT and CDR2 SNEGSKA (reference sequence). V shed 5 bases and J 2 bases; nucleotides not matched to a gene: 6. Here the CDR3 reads CSAPSGGAYEQYF. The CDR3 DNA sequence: TGCAGTGCTCCTAGCGGAGGGGCCTACGAGCAGTACTTC.

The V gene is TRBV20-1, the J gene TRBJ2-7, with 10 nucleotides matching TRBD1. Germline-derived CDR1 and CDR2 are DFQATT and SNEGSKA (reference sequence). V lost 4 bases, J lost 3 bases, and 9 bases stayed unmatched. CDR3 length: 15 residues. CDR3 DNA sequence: TGCAGTGCTACCCGGGACAGGGGTTTGAGCTACGAGCAGTACTTC. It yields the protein CSATRDRGLSYEQYF.

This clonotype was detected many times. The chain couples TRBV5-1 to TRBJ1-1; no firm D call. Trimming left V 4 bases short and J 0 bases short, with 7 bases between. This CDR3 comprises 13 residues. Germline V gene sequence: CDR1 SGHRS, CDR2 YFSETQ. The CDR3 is CASSPDMNTEAFF. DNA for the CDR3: TGCGCCAGCAGCCCAGATATGAACACTGAAGCTTTCTTT.

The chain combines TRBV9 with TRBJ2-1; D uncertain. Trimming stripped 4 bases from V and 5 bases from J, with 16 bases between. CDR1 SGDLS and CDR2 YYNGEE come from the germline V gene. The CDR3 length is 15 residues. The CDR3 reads CASSQAMTVNNEQFF. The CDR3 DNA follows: TGTGCCAGCAGCCAGGCTATGACGGTGAACAATGAGCAGTTCTTC. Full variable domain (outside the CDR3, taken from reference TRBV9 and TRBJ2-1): DSGVTQTPKHLITATGQRVTLRCSPRSGDLSVYWYQQSLDQGLQFLIQYYNGEERAKGNILERFSAQQFPDLHSELNLSSLELGDSALYFCASSQAMTVNNEQFFGPGTRLTVL.

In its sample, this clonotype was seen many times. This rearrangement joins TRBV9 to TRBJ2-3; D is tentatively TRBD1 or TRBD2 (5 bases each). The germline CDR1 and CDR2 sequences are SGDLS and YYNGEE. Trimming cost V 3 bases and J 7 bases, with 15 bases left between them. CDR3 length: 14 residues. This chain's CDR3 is CASSGHGAPNTQYF. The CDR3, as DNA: TGTGCCAGCAGCGGACACGGGGCCCCGAATACGCAGTATTTT. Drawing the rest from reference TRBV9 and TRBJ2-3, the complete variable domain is DSGVTQTPKHLITATGQRVTLRCSPRSGDLSVYWYQQSLDQGLQFLIQYYNGEERAKGNILERFSAQQFPDLHSELNLSSLELGDSALYFCASSGHGAPNTQYFGPGTRLTVL.

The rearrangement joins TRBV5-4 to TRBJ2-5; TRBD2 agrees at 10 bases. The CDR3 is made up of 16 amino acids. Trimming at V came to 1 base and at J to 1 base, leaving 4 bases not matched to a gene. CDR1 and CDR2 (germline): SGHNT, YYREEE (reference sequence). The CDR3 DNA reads TGTGCCAGCAGCTTGCAGCGGGGGGGATTCCAAGAGACCCAGTACTTC. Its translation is CASSLQRGGFQETQYF.